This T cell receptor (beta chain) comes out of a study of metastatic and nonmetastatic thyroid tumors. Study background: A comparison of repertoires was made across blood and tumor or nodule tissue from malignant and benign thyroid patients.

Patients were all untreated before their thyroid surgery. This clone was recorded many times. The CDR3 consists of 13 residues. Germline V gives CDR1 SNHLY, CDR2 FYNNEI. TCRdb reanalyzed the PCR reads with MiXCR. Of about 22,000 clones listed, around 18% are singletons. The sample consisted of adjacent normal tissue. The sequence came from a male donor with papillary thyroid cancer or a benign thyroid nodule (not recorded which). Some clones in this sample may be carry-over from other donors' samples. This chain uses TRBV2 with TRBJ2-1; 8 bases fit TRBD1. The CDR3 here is CVPQGDENNEQFF. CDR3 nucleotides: TGTGTTCCACAGGGGGATGAGAACAATGAGCAGTTCTTC.